This T cell receptor (beta chain) was obtained from a study of T cell repertoires in cytomegalovirus infection. The overall study: In the study, CMV epitopes included recently identified HLA-C-restricted and well-studied HLA-B-restricted ones. It can be stated that public TCR beta signatures indicated CMV infection as well as a matching HLA type.

TCRdb re-derived calls from the reads in MiXCR, one entry per CDR3 protein. The sample contains fewer than 850,000 distinct CDR3 sequences, 25% to 30% of which appear only once. This clonotype showed up just once. As yet, its antigen is unknown. Germline CDR1 and CDR2: SGHKS and YYEKEE (reference sequence). The length of the CDR3 is 15 residues. Between the trimmed V and J ends, which lost 3 bases and 4 bases, there was a span of 16 bases. This chain joins TRBV5-5 and TRBJ1-1, with D maybe TRBD1 (6 bases). The material was cultured CD8+ T cells from PBMCs, obtained from culture after CMV antigen stimulation. The sequence came from a human donor in good health (CMV status not recorded). Some clones in this sample may be carry-over from other donors' samples. The CDR3 DNA follows: TGTGCCAGCAGCTCCAAAGGGGGGTTTCCCACTGAAGCTTTCTTT. Amino acids: CASSSKGGFPTEAFF.